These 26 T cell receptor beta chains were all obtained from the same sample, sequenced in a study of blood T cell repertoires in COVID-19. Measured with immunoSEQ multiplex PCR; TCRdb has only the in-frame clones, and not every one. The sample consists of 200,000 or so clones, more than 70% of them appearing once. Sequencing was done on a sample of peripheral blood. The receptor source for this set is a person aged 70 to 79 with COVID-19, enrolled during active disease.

The chain's CDR3 is CARWDWRNTGELFF. The CDR3 region has the DNA TGTGCCCGCTGGGACTGGCGAAACACCGGGGAGCTGTTTTTT. The chain is built from TRBV2 and TRBJ2-2; weak D call: TRBD2 (6 bases). The CDR3 is 14 amino acids. Germline assignment: CDR1 SNHLY and CDR2 FYNNEI. Trimming removed 11 bases from V and 2 bases from J, with 15 bases in between.

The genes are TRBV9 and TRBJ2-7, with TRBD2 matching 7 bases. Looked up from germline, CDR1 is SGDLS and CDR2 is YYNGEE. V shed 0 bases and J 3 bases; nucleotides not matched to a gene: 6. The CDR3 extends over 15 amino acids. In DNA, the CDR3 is TGTGCCAGCAGCGTAGCGGCGGGACTAAACTACGAGCAGTACTTC. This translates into CASSVAAGLNYEQYF.

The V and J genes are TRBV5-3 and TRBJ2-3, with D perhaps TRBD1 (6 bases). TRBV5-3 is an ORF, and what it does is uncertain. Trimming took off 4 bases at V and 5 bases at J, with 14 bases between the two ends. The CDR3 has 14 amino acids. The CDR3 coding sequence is TGTGCCAGAAGCCCAAGGACAGAGAGAGATACGCAGTATTTT. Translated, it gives CARSPRTERDTQYF.

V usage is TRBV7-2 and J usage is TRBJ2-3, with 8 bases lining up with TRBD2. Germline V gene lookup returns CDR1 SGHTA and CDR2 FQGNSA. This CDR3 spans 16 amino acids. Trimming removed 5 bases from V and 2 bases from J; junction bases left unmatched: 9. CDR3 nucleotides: TGTGCCAGCAGCCCCCGGGTTAGCGGGATCACAGATACGCAGTATTTT. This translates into CASSPRVSGITDTQYF.

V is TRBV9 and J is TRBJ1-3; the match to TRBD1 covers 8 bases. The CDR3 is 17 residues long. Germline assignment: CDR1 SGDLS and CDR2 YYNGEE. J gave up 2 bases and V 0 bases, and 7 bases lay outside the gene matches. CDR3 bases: TGTGCCAGCAGCGTAGTTCCAGGGGGCGTCGCTGGAAACACCATATATTTT. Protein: CASSVVPGGVAGNTIYF.

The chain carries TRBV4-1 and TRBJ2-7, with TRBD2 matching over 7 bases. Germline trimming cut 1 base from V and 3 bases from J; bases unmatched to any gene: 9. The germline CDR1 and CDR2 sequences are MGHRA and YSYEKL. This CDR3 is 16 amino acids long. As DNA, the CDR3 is TGCGCCAGCAGCCAAGTTCGCGCTAGCGGTCGCTACGAGCAGTACTTC. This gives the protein CASSQVRASGRYEQYF.

The CDR3, as DNA: TGTGCCAGCAGAGCCGGGGGGGTCACTGAAGCTTTCTTT. This translates into CASRAGGVTEAFF. The chain recombines TRBV3-1 (or the pseudogene TRBV3-2) with TRBJ1-1; perhaps TRBD1 as D (5 bases). The germline V and J ends were trimmed by 6 bases and 4 bases, with 12 bases remaining between them. The CDR3 has 13 residues. CDR1 and CDR2 from the germline V gene are LGHDT and YNNKEL (reference sequence).

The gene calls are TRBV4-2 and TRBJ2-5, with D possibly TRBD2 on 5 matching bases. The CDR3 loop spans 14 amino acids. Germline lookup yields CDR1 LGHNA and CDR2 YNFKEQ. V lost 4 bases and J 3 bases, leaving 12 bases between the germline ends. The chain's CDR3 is CASSLWTYEETQYF. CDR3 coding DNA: TGTGCCAGCAGCCTATGGACTTACGAAGAGACCCAGTACTTC.

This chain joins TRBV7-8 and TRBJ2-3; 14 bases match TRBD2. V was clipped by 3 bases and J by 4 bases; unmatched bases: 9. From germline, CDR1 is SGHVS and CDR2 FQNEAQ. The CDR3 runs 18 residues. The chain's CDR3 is CASSFQIPGLAGADTQYF. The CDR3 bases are TGTGCCAGCAGCTTCCAAATTCCGGGACTAGCGGGAGCAGATACGCAGTATTTT.

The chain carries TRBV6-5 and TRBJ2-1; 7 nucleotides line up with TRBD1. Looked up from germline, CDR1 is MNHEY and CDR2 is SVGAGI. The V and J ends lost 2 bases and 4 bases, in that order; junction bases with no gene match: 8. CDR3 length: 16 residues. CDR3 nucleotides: TGTGCCAGCAGTTACAGCAACAGGGGTCCTTACAATGAGCAGTTCTTC. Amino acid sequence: CASSYSNRGPYNEQFF.

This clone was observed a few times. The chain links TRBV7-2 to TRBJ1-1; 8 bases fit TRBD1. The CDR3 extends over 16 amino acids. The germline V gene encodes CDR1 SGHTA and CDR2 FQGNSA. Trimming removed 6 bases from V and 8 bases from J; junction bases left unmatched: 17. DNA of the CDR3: TGTGCCAGCAGTCACCCGCAGGGGGCTTTTTATGAGGAAGCTTTCTTT. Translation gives CASSHPQGAFYEEAFF.

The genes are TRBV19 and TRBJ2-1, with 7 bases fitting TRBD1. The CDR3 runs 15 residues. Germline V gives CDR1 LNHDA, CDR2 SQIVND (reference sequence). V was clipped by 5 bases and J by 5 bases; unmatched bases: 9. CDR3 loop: CASSSEDGTDNEQFF. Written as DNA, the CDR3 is TGTGCCAGTAGTTCCGAGGACGGGACAGACAATGAGCAGTTCTTC.

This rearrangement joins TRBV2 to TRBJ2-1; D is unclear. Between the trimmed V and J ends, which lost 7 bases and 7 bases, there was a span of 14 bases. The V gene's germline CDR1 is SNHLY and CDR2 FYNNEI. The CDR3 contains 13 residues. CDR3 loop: CASMATNGNEQFF. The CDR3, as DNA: TGTGCCAGCATGGCTACAAACGGGAATGAGCAGTTCTTC.

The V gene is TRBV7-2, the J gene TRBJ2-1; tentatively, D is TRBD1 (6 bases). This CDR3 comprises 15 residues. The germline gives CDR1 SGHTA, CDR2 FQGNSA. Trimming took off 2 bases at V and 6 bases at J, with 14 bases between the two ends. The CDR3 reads CASSLQGRGSNEQFF. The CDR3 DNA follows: TGTGCCAGCAGCTTACAGGGCAGGGGATCCAATGAGCAGTTCTTC.

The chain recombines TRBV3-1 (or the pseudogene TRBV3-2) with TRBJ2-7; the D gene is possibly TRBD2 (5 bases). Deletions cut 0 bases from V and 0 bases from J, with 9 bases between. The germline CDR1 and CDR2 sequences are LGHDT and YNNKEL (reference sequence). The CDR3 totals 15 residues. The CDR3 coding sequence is TGTGCCAGCAGCCAAGATCTAGCAAGCTCCTACGAGCAGTACTTC. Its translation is CASSQDLASSYEQYF.

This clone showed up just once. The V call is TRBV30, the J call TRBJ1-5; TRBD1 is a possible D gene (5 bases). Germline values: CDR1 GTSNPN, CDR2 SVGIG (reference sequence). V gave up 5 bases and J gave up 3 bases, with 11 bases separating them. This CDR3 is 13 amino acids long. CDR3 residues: CAWSDSVNQPQHF. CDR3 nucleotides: TGTGCCTGGTCCGACAGCGTCAATCAGCCCCAGCATTTT.

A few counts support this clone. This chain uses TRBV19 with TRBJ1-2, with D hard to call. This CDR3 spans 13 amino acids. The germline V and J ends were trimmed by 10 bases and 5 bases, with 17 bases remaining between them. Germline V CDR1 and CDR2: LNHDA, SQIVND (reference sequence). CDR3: CATLSGIPYGYTF. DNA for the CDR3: TGTGCCACCCTATCCGGGATCCCATATGGCTACACCTTC.

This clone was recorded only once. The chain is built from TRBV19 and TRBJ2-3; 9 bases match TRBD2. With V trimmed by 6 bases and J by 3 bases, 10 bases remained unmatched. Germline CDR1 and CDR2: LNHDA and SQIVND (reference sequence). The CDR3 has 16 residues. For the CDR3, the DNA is TGTGCCAGTAGGCCATTAGCGGGGGTGTTAACAGATACGCAGTATTTT. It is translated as CASRPLAGVLTDTQYF.

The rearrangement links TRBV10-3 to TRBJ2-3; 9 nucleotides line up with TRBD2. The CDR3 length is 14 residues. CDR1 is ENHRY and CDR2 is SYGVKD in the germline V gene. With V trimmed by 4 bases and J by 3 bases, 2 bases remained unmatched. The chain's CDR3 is CAISGLAVTDTQYF. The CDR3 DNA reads TGTGCCATCAGTGGACTAGCGGTAACAGATACGCAGTATTTT.

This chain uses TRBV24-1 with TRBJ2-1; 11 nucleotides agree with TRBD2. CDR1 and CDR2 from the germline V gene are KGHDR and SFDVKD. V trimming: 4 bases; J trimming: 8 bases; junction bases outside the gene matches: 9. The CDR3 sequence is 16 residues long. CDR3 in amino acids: CATSEKTSGMIYEQFF. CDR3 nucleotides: TGTGCCACCAGTGAAAAGACTAGCGGGATGATATATGAGCAGTTCTTC.

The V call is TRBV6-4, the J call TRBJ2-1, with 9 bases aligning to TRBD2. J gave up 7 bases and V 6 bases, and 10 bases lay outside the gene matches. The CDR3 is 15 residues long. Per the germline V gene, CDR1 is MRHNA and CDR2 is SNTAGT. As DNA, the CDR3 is TGTGCCAGCAGCCCGTCGGCGGGGGGGTGGAATGAGCAGTTCTTC. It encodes CASSPSAGGWNEQFF.

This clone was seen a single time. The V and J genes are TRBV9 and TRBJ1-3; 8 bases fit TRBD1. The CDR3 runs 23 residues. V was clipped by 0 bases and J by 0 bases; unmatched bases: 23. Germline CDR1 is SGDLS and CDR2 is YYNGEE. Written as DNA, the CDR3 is TGTGCCAGCAGCGTAGGATTGGACAGGGTACCGGGGCCCTCAGGAAACTCTGGAAACACCATATATTTT. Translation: CASSVGLDRVPGPSGNSGNTIYF.

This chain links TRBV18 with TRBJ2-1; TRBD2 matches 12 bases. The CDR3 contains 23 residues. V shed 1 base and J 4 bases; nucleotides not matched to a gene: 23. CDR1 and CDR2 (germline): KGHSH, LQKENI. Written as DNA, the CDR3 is TGTGCCAGCTCACCACAGGCGACAGGGTTACAGAGGACTAGCGGGGCCCCTTACAATGAGCAGTTCTTC. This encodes CASSPQATGLQRTSGAPYNEQFF.

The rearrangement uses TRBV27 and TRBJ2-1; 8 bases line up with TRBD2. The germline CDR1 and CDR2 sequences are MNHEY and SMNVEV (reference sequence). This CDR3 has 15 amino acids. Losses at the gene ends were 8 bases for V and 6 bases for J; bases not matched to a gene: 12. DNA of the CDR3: TGTGCCAGCTTATCTCTGGGGCTAGCGGGCAATGAGCAGTTCTTC. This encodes CASLSLGLAGNEQFF.

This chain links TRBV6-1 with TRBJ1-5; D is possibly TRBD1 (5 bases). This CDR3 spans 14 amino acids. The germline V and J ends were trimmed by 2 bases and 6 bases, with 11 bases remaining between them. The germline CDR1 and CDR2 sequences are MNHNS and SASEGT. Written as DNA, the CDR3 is TGTGCCAGCAGTGAATCCTGGGGGGGTCAGCCCCAGCATTTT. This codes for CASSESWGGQPQHF.

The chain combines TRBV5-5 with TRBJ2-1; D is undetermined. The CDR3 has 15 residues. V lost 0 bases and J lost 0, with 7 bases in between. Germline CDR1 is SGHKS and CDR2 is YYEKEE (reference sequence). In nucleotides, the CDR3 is TGTGCCAGCAGCTTGGCATACAGCTCCTACAATGAGCAGTTCTTC. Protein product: CASSLAYSSYNEQFF.